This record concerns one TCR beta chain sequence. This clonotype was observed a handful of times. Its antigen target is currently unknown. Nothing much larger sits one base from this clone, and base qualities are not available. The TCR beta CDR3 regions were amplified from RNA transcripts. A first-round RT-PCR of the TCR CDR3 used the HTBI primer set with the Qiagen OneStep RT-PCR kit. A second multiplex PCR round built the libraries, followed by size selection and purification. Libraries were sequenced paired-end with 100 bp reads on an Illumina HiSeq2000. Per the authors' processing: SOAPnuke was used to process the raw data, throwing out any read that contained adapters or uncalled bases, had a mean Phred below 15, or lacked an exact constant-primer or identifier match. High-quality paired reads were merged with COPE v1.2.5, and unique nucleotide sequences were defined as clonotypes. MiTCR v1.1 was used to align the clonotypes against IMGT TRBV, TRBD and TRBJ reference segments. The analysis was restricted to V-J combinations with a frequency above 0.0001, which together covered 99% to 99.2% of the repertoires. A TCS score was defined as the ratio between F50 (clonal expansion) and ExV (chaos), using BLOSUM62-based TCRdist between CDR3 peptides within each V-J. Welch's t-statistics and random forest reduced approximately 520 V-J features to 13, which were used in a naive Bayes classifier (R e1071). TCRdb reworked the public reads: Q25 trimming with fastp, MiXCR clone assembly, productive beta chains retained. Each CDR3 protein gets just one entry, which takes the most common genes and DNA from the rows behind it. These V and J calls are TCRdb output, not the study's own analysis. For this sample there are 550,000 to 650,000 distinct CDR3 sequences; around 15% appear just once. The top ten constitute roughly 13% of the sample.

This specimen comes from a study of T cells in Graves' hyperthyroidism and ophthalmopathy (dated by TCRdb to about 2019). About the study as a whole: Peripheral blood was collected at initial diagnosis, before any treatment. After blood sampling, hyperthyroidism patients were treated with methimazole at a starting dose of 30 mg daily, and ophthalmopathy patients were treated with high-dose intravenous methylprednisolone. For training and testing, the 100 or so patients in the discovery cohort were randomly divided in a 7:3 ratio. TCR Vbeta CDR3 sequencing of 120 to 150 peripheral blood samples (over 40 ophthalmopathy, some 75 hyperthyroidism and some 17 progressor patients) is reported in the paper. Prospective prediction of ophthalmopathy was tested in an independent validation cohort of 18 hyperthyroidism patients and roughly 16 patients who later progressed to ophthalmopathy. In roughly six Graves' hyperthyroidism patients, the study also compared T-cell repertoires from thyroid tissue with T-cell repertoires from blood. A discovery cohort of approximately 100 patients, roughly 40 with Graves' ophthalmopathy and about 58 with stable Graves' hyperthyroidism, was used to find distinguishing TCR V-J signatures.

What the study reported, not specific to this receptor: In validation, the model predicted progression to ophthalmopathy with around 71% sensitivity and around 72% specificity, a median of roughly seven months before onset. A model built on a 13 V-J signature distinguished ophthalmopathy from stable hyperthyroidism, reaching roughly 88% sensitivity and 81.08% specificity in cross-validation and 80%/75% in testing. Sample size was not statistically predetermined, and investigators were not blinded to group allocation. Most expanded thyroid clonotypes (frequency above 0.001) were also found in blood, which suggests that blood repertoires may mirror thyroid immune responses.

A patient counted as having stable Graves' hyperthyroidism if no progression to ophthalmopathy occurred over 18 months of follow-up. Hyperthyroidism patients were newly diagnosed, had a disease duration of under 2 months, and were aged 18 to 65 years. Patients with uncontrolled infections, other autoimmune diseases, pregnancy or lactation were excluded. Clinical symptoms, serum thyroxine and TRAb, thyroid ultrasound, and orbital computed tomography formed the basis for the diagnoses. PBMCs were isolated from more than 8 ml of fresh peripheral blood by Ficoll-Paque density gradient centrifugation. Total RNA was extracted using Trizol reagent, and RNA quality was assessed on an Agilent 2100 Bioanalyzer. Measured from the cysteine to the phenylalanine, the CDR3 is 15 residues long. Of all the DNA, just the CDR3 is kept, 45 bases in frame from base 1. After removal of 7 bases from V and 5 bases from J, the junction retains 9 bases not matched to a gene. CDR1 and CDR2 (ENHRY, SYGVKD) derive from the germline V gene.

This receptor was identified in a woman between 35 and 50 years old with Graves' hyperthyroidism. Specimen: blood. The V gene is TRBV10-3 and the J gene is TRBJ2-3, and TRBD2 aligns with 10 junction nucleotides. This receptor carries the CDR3 CAIKSLGTSEDTQYF. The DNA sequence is TGTGCCATCAAATCCCTGGGGACTAGCGAAGATACGCAGTATTTT.